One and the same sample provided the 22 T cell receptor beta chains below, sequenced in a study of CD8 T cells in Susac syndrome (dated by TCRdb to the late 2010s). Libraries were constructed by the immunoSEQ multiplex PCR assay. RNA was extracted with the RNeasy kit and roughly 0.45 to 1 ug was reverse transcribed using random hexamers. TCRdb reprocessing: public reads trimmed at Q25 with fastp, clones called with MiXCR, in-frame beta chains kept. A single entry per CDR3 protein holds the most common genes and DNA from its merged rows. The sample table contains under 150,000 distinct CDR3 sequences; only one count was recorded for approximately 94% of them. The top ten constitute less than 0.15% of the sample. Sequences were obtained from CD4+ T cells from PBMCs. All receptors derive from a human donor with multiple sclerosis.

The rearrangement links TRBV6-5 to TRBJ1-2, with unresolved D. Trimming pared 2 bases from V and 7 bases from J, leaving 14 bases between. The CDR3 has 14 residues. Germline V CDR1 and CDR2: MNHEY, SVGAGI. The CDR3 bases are TGTGCCAGCAGTTACGGAGGGCGCTCGGGTGGCTACACCTTC. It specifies CASSYGGRSGGYTF.

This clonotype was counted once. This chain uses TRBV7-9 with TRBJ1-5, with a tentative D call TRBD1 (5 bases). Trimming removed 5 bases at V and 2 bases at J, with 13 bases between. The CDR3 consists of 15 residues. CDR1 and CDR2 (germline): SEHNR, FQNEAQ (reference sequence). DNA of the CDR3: TGTGCCAGCAGCATGCTCGGGGCCGGCAATCAGCCCCAGCATTTT. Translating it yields CASSMLGAGNQPQHF.

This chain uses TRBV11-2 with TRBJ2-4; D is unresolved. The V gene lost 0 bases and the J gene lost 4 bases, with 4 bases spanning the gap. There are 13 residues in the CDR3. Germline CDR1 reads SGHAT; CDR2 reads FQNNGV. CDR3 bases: TGTGCCAGCAGCTTAGATTGGAAAAACATTCAGTACTTC. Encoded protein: CASSLDWKNIQYF.

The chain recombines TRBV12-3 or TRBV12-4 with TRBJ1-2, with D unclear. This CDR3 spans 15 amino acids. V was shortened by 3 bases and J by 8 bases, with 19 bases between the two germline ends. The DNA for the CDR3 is TGTGCCAGCAGTTTCGTTGAGGGATGGCGTTACGGCTACACCTTC. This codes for CASSFVEGWRYGYTF.

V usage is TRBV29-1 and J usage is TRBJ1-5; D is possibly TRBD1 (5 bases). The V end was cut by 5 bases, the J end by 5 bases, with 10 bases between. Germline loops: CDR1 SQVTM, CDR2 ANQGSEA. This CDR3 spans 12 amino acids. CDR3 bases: TGCAGCGTTCCCGGAGGGGATCAGCCCCAGCATTTT. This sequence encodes CSVPGGDQPQHF.

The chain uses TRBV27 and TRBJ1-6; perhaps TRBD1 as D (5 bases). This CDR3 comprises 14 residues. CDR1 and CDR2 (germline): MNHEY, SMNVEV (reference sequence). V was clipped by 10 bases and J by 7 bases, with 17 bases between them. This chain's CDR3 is CATAREGGNSPLHF. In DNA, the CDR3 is TGTGCCACTGCCAGGGAGGGAGGGAATTCACCCCTCCACTTT.

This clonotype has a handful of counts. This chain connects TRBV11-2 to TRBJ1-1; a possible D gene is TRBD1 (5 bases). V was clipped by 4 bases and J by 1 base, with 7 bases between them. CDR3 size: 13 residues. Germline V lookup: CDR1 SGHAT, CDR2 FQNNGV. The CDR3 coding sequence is TGTGCCAGCAGCTCTGACAGGAACACTGAAGCTTTCTTT. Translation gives CASSSDRNTEAFF.

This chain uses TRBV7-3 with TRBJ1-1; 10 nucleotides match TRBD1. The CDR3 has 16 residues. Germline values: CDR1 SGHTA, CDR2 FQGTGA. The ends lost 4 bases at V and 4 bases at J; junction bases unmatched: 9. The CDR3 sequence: CASSSGTGVYPTEAFF. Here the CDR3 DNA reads TGTGCCAGCAGCTCCGGGACAGGGGTATATCCCACTGAAGCTTTCTTT.

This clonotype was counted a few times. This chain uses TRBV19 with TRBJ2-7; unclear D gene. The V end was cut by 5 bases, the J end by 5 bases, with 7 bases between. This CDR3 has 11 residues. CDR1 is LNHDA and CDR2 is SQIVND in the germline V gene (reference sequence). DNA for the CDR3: TGTGCCAGTAGTTTGGCCAACGAGCAGTACTTC. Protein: CASSLANEQYF.

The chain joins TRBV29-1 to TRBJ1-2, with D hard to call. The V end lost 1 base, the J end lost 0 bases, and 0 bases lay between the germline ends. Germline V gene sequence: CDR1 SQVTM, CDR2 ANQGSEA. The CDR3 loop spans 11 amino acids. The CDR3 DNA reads TGCAGCGTTGAAGCTAACTATGGCTACACCTTC. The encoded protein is CSVEANYGYTF.

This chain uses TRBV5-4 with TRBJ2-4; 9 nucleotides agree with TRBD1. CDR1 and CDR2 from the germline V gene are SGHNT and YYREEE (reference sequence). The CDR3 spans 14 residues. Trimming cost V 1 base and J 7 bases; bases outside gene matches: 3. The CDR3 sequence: CASSLSDRGNIQYF. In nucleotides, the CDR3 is TGTGCCAGCAGCTTGTCGGACAGGGGCAACATTCAGTACTTC.

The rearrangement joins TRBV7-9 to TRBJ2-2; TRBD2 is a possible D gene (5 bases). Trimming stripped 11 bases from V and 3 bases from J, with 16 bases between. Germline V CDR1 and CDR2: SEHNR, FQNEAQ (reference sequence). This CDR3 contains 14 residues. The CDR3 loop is CAGTSPGDTGELFF. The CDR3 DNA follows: TGTGCCGGCACATCCCCCGGGGACACCGGGGAGCTGTTTTTT.

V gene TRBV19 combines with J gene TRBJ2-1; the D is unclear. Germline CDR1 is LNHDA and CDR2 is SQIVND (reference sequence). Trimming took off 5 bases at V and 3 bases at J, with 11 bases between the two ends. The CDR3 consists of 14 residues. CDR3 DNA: TGTGCCAGTAGTCCTCGAACAGACTACAATGAGCAGTTCTTC. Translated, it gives CASSPRTDYNEQFF.

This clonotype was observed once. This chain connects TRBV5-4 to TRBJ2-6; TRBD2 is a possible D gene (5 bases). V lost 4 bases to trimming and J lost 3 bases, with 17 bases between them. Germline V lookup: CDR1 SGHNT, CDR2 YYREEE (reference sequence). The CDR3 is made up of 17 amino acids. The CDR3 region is CASSLPGVVGGANVLTF. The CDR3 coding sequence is TGTGCCAGCAGCCTCCCCGGGGTAGTAGGTGGGGCCAACGTCCTGACTTTC.

The CDR3 bases are TGCAGTGCTAGGCCCGCCCCTCGGGCAGGGATTTCGGGTGAGCAGTACTTC. Amino acid sequence: CSARPAPRAGISGEQYF. The V and J genes are TRBV20-1 and TRBJ2-7, with a possible D match to TRBD1 (5 bases). The CDR3 is made up of 17 amino acids. Germline assignment: CDR1 DFQATT and CDR2 SNEGSKA (reference sequence). The ends were cut back, 3 bases at V and 7 bases at J, with 28 bases in the middle.

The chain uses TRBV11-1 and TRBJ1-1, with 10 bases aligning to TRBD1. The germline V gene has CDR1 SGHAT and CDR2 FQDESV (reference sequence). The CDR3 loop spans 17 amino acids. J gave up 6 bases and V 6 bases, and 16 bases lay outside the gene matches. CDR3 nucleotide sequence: TGTGCCAGCAGACCATGGGACAGGGGACGGCGGCTCCCTGAAGCTTTCTTT. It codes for CASRPWDRGRRLPEAFF.

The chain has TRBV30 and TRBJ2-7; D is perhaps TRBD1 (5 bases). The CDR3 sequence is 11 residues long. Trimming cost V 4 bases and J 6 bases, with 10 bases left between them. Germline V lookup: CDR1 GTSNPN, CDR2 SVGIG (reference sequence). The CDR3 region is CAWTDSAEQYF. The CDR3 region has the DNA TGTGCCTGGACCGACAGCGCCGAGCAGTACTTC.

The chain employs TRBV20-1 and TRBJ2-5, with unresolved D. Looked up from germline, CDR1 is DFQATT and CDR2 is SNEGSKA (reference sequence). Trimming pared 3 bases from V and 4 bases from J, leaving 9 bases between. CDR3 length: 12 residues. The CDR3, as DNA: TGCAGTGCTAGGAGGCGGAGAGAGACCCAGTACTTC. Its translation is CSARRRRETQYF.

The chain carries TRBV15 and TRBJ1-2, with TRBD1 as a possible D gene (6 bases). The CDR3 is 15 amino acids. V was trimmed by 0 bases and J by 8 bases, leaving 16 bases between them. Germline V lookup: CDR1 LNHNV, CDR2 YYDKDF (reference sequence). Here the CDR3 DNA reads TGTGCCACCAGCAGAGATCCCGGCAGGGGAAGCGGCTACACCTTC. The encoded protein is CATSRDPGRGSGYTF. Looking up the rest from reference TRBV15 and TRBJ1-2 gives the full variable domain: DAMVIQNPRYQVTQFGKPVTLSCSQTLNHNVMYWYQQKSSQAPKLLFHYYDKDFNNEADTPDNFQSRRPNTSFCFLDIRSPGLGDTAMYLCATSRDPGRGSGYTFGSGTRLTVV.

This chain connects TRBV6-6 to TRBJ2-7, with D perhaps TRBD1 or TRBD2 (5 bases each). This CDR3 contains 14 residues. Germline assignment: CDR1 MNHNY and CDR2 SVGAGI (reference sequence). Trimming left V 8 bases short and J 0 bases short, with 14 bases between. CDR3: CASGQGRPSYEQYF. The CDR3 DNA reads TGTGCCAGCGGCCAGGGACGACCCTCCTACGAGCAGTACTTC.

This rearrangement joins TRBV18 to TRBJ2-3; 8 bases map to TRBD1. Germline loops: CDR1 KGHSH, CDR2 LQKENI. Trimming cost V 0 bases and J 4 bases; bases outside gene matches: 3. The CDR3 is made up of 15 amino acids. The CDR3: CASSPPDRVPDTQYF. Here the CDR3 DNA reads TGTGCCAGCTCACCACCGGACAGGGTTCCAGATACGCAGTATTTT.

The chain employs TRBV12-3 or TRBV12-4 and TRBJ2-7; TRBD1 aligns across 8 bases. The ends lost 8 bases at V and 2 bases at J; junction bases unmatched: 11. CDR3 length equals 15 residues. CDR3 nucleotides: TGTGCCAGCCAAAAACAGGGACAGGCTGCCTACGAGCAGTACTTC. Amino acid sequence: CASQKQGQAAYEQYF.